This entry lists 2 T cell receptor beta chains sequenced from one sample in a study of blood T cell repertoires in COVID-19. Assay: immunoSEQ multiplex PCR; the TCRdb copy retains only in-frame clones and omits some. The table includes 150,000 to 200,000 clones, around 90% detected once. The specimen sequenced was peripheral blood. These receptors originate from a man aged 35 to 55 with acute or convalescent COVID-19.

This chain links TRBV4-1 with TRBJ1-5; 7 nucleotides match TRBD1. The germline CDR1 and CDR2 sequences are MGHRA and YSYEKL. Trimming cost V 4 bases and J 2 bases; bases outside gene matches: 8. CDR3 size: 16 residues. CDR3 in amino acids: CASSPGQARGNQPQHF. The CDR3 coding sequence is TGCGCCAGCAGCCCCGGACAGGCGCGGGGCAATCAGCCCCAGCATTTT.

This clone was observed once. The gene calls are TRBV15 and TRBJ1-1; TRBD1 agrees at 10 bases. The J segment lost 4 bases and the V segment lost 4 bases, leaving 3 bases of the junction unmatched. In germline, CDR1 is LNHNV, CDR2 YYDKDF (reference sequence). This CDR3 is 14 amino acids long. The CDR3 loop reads CATSTWDRGTEAFF. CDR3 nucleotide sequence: TGTGCCACCAGCACTTGGGACAGGGGCACTGAAGCTTTCTTT.